Described below is a single T cell receptor beta chain sequence and its context. These data come from a study of T cell changes during pregnancy in multiple sclerosis. Trimming stripped 4 bases from V and 3 bases from J, with 17 bases between. The CDR3 loop spans 15 amino acids. Germline CDR1 and CDR2: SGDLS and YYNGEE. Measured with immunoSEQ multiplex PCR; TCRdb has only the in-frame clones, and not every one. The table shows roughly 20,000 clones, with under 95% occurring only once. The sequence derives from a female donor with multiple sclerosis, enrolled in a pregnancy study. The chain couples TRBV9 to TRBJ2-7; D is possibly TRBD2 (6 bases). This sample comprised CD4+ T cells from peripheral blood mononuclear cells, obtained in the third trimester of pregnancy. CDR3 sequence: CASSSAAGSSYEQYF. DNA of the CDR3: TGTGCCAGCAGCTCTGCCGCGGGGTCAAGCTACGAGCAGTACTTC.